The next 4 T cell receptor beta chains were all read from a single sample in a study of control samples from healthy donors and cancer patients. This table comes from immunoSEQ multiplex PCR, and its TCRdb copy is limited to in-frame clones, with some not included. The sample consists of 100,000 to 150,000 clones, about 90% of them appearing once. Material for sequencing was blood. These receptors came from a man younger than 30 in good health.

The chain uses TRBV27 and TRBJ2-1; no firm D call. V lost 3 bases to trimming and J lost 3 bases, with 6 bases between them. From germline, CDR1 is MNHEY and CDR2 SMNVEV (reference sequence). The CDR3 contains 13 residues. CDR3 nucleotides: TGTGCCAGCAGTTTTGGGATCTACAATGAGCAGTTCTTC. Its protein is CASSFGIYNEQFF.

V is TRBV5-4 and J is TRBJ2-5; unclear D gene. CDR1 is SGHNT and CDR2 is YYREEE in the germline V gene (reference sequence). There are 18 residues in the CDR3. V lost 0 bases and J 2 bases, leaving 20 bases between the germline ends. The CDR3 nucleotides read TGTGCCAGCAGCTTGGGAGGAGTTTGGCTAGGCATACAAGAGACCCAGTACTTC. The encoded protein is CASSLGGVWLGIQETQYF.

The J gene is TRBJ2-2, the V gene TRBV2, with TRBD1 matching over 7 bases. The CDR3 is made up of 17 amino acids. Germline CDR1 SNHLY, CDR2 FYNNEI. V trimming: 5 bases; J trimming: 3 bases; junction bases outside the gene matches: 12. CDR3: CASSLNRGHIDTGELFF. The CDR3 DNA sequence: TGTGCCAGCAGTCTAAACAGGGGCCATATTGACACCGGGGAGCTGTTTTTT.

This rearrangement joins TRBV7-3 to TRBJ2-7; a weak D match, TRBD1 (6 bases). This CDR3 has 13 residues. CDR1 and CDR2 from the germline V gene are SGHTA and FQGTGA. With 5 bases removed from V and 1 base from J, the gap between germline ends came to 9 bases. CDR3 DNA sequence: TGTGCCAGCAGCCCGGACAGTTCCTACGAGCAGTACTTC. This sequence encodes CASSPDSSYEQYF.